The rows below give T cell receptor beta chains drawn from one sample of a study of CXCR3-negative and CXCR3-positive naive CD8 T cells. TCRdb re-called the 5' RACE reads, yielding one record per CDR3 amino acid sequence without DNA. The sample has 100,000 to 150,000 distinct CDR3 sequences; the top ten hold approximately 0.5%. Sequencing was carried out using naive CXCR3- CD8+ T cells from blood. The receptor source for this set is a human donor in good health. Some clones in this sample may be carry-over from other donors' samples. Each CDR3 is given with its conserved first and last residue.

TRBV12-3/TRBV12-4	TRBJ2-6	CASRPQGTGANVLTF
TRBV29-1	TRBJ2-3	CSVIQGPTDTQYF
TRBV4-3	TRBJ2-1	CASSHPLERSQRGVNNEQFF
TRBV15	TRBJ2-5	CATSTRLAGVWETQYF
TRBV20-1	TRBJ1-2	CKCWTVYGYTF
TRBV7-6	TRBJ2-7	CAGSPDGGQGSYEQYF
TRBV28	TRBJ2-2	CASTSGGTGELFF
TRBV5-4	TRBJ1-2	CASSAGTGRNYGYTF
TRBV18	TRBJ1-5	CASSRVPNQPQHF
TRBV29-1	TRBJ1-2	CSAPGQGQDHYGYTF
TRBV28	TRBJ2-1	CASSFGTSYFNEQFF
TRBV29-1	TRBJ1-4	CSVRWQGVEKLFF
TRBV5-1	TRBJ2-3	CASSLEAGGSTDTQYF
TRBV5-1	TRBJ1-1	CASSPRQGYIEAFF
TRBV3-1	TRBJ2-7	CASSPFLGYEQYF